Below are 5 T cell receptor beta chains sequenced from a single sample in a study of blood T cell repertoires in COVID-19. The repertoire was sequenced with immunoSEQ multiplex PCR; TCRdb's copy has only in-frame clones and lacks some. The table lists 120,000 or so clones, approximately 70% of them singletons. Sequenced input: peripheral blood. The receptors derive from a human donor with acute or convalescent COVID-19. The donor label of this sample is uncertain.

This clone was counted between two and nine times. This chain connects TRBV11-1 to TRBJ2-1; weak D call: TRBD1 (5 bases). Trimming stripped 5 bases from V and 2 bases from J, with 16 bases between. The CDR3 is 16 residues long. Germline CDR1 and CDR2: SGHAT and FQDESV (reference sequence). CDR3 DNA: TGTGCCAGCAGCCCTTACAATTTGGGGCCCTACAATGAGCAGTTCTTC. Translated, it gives CASSPYNLGPYNEQFF.

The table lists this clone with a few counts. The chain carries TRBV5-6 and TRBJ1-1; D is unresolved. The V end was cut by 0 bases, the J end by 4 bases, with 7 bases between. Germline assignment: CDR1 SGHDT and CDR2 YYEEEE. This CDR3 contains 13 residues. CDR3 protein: CASSLGGFTEAFF. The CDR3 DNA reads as TGTGCCAGCAGCTTGGGAGGGTTCACTGAAGCTTTCTTT.

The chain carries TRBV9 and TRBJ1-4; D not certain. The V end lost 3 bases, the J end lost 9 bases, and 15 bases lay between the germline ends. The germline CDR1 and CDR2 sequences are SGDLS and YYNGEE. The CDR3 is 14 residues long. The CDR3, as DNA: TGTGCCAGCAGCGAGGGAGGTGGCGGGAAAAAACTGTTTTTT. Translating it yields CASSEGGGGKKLFF.

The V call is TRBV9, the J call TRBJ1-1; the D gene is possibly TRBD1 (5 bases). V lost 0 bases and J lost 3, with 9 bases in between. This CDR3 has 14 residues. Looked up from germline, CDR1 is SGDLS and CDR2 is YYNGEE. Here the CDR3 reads CASSVGGTHTEAFF. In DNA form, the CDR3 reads TGTGCCAGCAGCGTAGGGGGGACTCACACTGAAGCTTTCTTT.

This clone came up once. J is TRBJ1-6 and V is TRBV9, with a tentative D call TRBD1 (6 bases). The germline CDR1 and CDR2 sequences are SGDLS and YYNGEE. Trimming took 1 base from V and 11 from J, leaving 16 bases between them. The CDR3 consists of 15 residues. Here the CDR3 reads CASSVSAGDGTPLHF. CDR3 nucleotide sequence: TGTGCCAGCAGCGTATCGGCAGGGGACGGTACACCCCTCCACTTT.